This T cell receptor beta chain was sequenced in a study of T cell changes during pregnancy in multiple sclerosis. Data came from immunoSEQ multiplex PCR; TCRdb stores just in-frame clones and leaves some out. This sample has some 110,000 clones, with under 95% found just once. Here the sequenced sample was peripheral blood, taken before pregnancy. The clonotype was recovered from a female donor with multiple sclerosis, enrolled in a pregnancy study.

This CDR3 reads CASSYTYYEQYF. Written as DNA, the CDR3 is TGTGCCAGCAGTTATACCTACTACGAGCAGTACTTC. This rearrangement joins TRBV7-2 to TRBJ2-7; D is uncertain. The CDR3 is 12 residues long. Trimming shortened V by 6 bases and J by 3 bases, and 9 bases separated the two germline ends. Germline-derived CDR1 and CDR2 are SGHTA and FQGNSA.